A single sample is the source of the 25 T cell receptor beta chains below, sequenced in a study of monozygotic twins with inflammatory bowel disease. With the 5' RACE reads reprocessed, TCRdb shows one record per CDR3 protein and no DNA. The table for this sample gives about 380,000 distinct CDR3 sequences. Sequences were obtained from blood. These receptor sequences come from a human donor with ulcerative colitis or Crohn's disease, or a healthy co-twin of an affected twin (not recorded which).

V gene TRBV15 combines with J gene TRBJ2-3; the TRBD2 assignment by TCRdb is unverifiable without DNA. The CDR3 runs 16 residues. CDR1 LNHNV and CDR2 YYDKDF come from the germline V gene (reference sequence). This CDR3 reads CATSRDRVGPADTQYF.

The chain couples TRBV7-6 to TRBJ1-1; TCRdb calls TRBD1, which cannot be checked without DNA. The CDR3 extends over 15 amino acids. Germline-derived CDR1 and CDR2 are SGHVS and FNYEAQ. The CDR3 sequence is CASSLEGQSNTEAFF.

The chain links TRBV27 to TRBJ2-5; TCRdb outputs TRBD2, but without DNA this stays unchecked. Per germline, CDR1 MNHEY and CDR2 SMNVEV (reference sequence). The CDR3 loop spans 15 amino acids. The CDR3: CASSSGLAGLETQYF.

V usage is TRBV12-3 or TRBV12-4 and J usage is TRBJ1-6; TCRdb proposes TRBD1, but this gene call is untestable without DNA. The CDR3 consists of 14 residues. CDR3 amino acids: CASESGGRNSPLHF.

V gene TRBV19 combines with J gene TRBJ2-5. Germline V lookup: CDR1 LNHDA, CDR2 SQIVND (reference sequence). The CDR3 sequence is 13 residues long. The CDR3 protein is CASSPIGQETQYF.

The chain is built from TRBV10-3 and TRBJ1-4. The CDR3 has 13 amino acids. Per the germline V gene, CDR1 is ENHRY and CDR2 is SYGVKD. CDR3 loop: CAIQGDGNEKLFF.

This sequence joins TRBV20-1 and TRBJ1-6; the D call from TCRdb, TRBD1, cannot be confirmed without DNA. This CDR3 is built from 14 residues. Germline V gene data show CDR1 as DFQATT and CDR2 as SNEGSKA (reference sequence). CDR3 loop: CSASPEGDVSPLHF.

V is TRBV19 and J is TRBJ2-1; as DNA is missing, the TRBD1 call by TCRdb cannot be tested. Germline values: CDR1 LNHDA, CDR2 SQIVND (reference sequence). This CDR3 region has 12 residues. CDR3 amino acids: CASGVPGYEQFF. The full variable domain, rest sourced from reference TRBV19 and TRBJ2-1, is DGGITQSPKYLFRKEGQNVTLSCEQNLNHDAMYWYRQDPGQGLRLIYYSQIVNDFQKGDIAEGYSVSREKKESFPLTVTSAQKNPTAFYLCASGVPGYEQFFGPGTRLTVL.

This chain uses TRBV20-1 with TRBJ1-5; TCRdb's D call, TRBD1, is unchecked because there is no DNA. Germline CDR1 is DFQATT and CDR2 is SNEGSKA (reference sequence). This CDR3 comprises 13 residues. The CDR3 here is CSARDRVSQPQHF.

The rearrangement joins TRBV12-5 to TRBJ2-1; with no DNA, the TCRdb D assignment of TRBD2 cannot be verified. CDR3 length: 17 residues. Looked up from germline, CDR1 is LGHNT and CDR2 is FRNRAP. CDR3 sequence reads: CASGLVLDGEINNEQFF.

The rearrangement links TRBV19 to TRBJ2-1. The V gene's germline CDR1 is LNHDA and CDR2 SQIVND (reference sequence). This CDR3 is 15 amino acids long. The CDR3 reads CASSIVLGGINEQFF.

V and J are TRBV29-1 and TRBJ1-2; TCRdb selects TRBD1, and the lack of DNA leaves this call unchecked. This CDR3 comprises 12 residues. Germline CDR1 and CDR2: SQVTM and ANQGSEA. The CDR3 here is CSVVSGNYGYTF.

J is TRBJ2-3 and V is TRBV29-1; absent DNA, TCRdb's TRBD2 call cannot be checked. The CDR3 has 14 amino acids. CDR1 is SQVTM and CDR2 is ANQGSEA in the germline V gene. The CDR3 reads CSVDSSGGINTQYF.

The V and J genes are TRBV11-2 and TRBJ2-1; TCRdb reports TRBD2, a call that lacks DNA to check it against. Germline V lookup: CDR1 SGHAT, CDR2 FQNNGV. CDR3 length equals 18 residues. The CDR3 sequence is CASSLFGGGRGIYNEQFF. Full variable domain (remainder filled in from reference TRBV11-2 and TRBJ2-1): EAGVAQSPRYKIIEKRQSVAFWCNPISGHATLYWYQQILGQGPKLLIQFQNNGVVDDSQLPKDRFSAERLKGVDSTLKIQPAKLEDSAVYLCASSLFGGGRGIYNEQFFGPGTRLTVL.

The chain couples TRBV28 to TRBJ2-7. This CDR3 is 13 amino acids long. Germline V gene data show CDR1 as MDHEN and CDR2 as SYDVKM. Here the CDR3 reads CASSEDRSYEQYF.

V gene TRBV7-8 combines with J gene TRBJ1-5; the TCRdb D gene call, TRBD1, has no DNA to confirm it. Germline CDR1 reads SGHVS; CDR2 reads FQNEAQ. This CDR3 is built from 14 residues. This chain's CDR3 is CASSPTGRNQPQHF.

V and J are TRBV4-3 and TRBJ1-6; TCRdb reports TRBD1, a call that lacks DNA to check it against. Germline values: CDR1 LGHNA, CDR2 YSLEER. The CDR3 runs 14 residues. The CDR3 loop is CASSQEDSPSPLHF.

J is TRBJ2-7 and V is TRBV7-3; TCRdb outputs TRBD1, but without DNA this stays unchecked. The CDR3 has 13 amino acids. Germline loops: CDR1 SGHTA, CDR2 FQGTGA. The CDR3 region is CASSLMRGVEQYF. The whole variable domain, remainder taken from reference TRBV7-3 and TRBJ2-7, is GAGVSQTPSNKVTEKGKYVELRCDPISGHTALYWYRQSLGQGPEFLIYFQGTGAADDSGLPNDRFFAVRPEGSVSTLKIQRTERGDSAVYLCASSLMRGVEQYFGPGTRLTVT.

The J gene is TRBJ2-7, the V gene TRBV6-6. CDR1 is MNHNY and CDR2 is SVGAGI in the germline V gene (reference sequence). The CDR3 loop spans 11 amino acids. CDR3 in amino acids: CATTLSYEQYF.

The chain uses TRBV5-5 and TRBJ2-7; the TCRdb call, TRBD2, lacks DNA for checking. The length of the CDR3 is 17 residues. The germline V gene has CDR1 SGHKS and CDR2 YYEKEE (reference sequence). CDR3: CASSLAKRQRYSYEQYF.

The chain uses TRBV20-1 and TRBJ2-1; TCRdb calls TRBD2, which cannot be checked without DNA. Germline V gene lookup returns CDR1 DFQATT and CDR2 SNEGSKA (reference sequence). The CDR3 is 13 residues long. The CDR3 here is CSAGRKAGDEQFF.

The chain links TRBV28 to TRBJ2-1; TCRdb selects TRBD1, and the lack of DNA leaves this call unchecked. CDR1 is MDHEN and CDR2 is SYDVKM in the germline V gene. The length of the CDR3 is 14 residues. This CDR3 is CASCPRRGAKEQFF.

V gene TRBV5-1 combines with J gene TRBJ2-7; TCRdb picks TRBD1, but there is no DNA to check that call. The germline gives CDR1 SGHRS, CDR2 YFSETQ. This CDR3 region has 15 residues. CDR3 region: CASSLRQGPFYEQYF.

This chain connects TRBV5-1 to TRBJ2-3; there is no DNA to check the TCRdb D call of TRBD1. This CDR3 region has 16 residues. CDR1 is SGHRS and CDR2 is YFSETQ in the germline V gene. The CDR3 is CASSRDVPGWGDTQYF.

The V call is TRBV12-3 or TRBV12-4, the J call TRBJ2-2; TCRdb returns TRBD1, unconfirmable since there is no DNA. The CDR3 loop spans 14 amino acids. CDR3 in amino acids: CASSSRQGTGELFF.